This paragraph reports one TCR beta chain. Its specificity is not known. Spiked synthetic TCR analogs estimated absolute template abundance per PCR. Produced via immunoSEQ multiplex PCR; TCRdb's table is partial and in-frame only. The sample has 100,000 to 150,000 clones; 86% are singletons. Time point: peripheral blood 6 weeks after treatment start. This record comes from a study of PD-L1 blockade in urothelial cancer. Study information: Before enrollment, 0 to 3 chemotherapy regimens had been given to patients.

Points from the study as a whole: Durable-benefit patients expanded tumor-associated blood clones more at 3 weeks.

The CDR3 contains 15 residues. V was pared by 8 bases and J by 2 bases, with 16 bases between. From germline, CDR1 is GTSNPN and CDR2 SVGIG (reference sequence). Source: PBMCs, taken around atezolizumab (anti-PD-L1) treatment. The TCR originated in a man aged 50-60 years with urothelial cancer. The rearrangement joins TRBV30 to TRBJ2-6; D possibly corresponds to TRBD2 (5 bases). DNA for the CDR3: TGTGCCGGCCTGAGGGCATCCGCTGGGGCCAACGTCCTGACTTTC. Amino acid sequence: CAGLRASAGANVLTF. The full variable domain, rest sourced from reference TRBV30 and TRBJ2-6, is SQTIHQWPATLVQPVGSPLSLECTVEGTSNPNLYWYRQAAGRGLQLLFYSVGIGQISSEVPQNLSASRPQDRQFILSSKKLLLSDSGFYLCAGLRASAGANVLTFGAGSRLTVL.